Sequencing of this T cell receptor beta chain was carried out in a study of blood T cell repertoires in COVID-19. Study as a whole: Sources were T cells, B-cell-depleted T cells, or PBMCs; the material itself was cDNA or gDNA.

CDR1 is DFQATT, CDR2 SNEGSKA, per germline (reference sequence). The V end was cut by 3 bases, the J end by 8 bases, with 11 bases between. The CDR3 is 13 amino acids. Per the original methods: It was from reference gene primer amplification that nucleated cell counts were estimated. TCRdb keeps only in-frame clones here, not all; method: immunoSEQ multiplex PCR. V, J and clone size derive from that table, while D and trimming were established from the DNA sequence. The sample includes over 50,000 clones, about 90% of them seen just once. The V call is TRBV20-1, the J call TRBJ1-6, with D possibly being TRBD1 (5 bases). The specimen was peripheral blood. The sequence was obtained from a human donor in a cohort sampled during active COVID-19. CDR3 sequence (DNA): TGCAGTGCTAGTAAGGCAGGGTATTCACCCCTCCACTTT. The encoded protein is CSASKAGYSPLHF.